This entry concerns a single T cell receptor beta chain. Its matching antigen is unknown. cDNA prepared by RNA extraction and subsequent reverse transcription served as the template for sequencing. The repertoire was sequenced with immunoSEQ multiplex PCR; TCRdb's copy has only in-frame clones and lacks some. The table records roughly 1,400 clones, roughly 75% of them present only once. Documented treatment: oral pan-JAK inhibitor, 5-10 mg twice daily. Those with alopecia areata gave lesional scalp punch biopsies and peripheral blood. This entry belongs to a study of CD8+ T cells in alopecia areata. Across the study: The SALT score measured affected scalp surface percentage in treated patients. Overall study findings and caveats: As there was one nonresponder, how baseline CD8+ expansion relates to response remains uncertain. Clonality exceeded that of normal scalp in lesional scalp, most notably in alopecia totalis/universalis. Scalp clonality and expanded CD8+ clones among the top 100 fell significantly with tofacitinib.

V was clipped by 4 bases and J by 2 bases, with 10 bases between them. Germline CDR1 and CDR2: SGHTA and FQGTGA. This CDR3 has 14 residues. The TCR originated in a human donor with alopecia areata. The chain uses TRBV7-3 and TRBJ2-3; perhaps D is TRBD1 or TRBD2 (5 bases each). The source was skin, collected at week 24, from a patient treated with tofacitinib. CDR3 coding DNA: TGTGCCAGCAGCTACAGGACTCCCACAGATACGCAGTATTTT. Translating it yields CASSYRTPTDTQYF.